The sequence of this T cell receptor beta chain was determined in a study of blood T cell repertoires in COVID-19. Study-level background: Italy, Spain and the United States were the sources of the convalescent and acute COVID-19 samples. T cells, B-cell-depleted T cells, or PBMCs supplied cDNA or gDNA.

Per the authors' pipeline: Using reference gene primer amplification, nucleated cell counts were estimated. This table comes from immunoSEQ multiplex PCR, and its TCRdb copy is limited to in-frame clones, with some not included. The V and J calls and clone size come from that table; D and trimming were worked out from the DNA. The profile shows fewer than 75,000 clones, approximately 92% of them singletons. CDR1 and CDR2 (germline): SGDLS, YYNGEE. This CDR3 is 17 amino acids long. V was clipped by 3 bases and J by 0 bases, with 16 bases between them. The chain has TRBV9 and TRBJ2-1, with D maybe TRBD1 (6 bases). The sample taken for sequencing was peripheral blood. This clonotype originated in a man aged 45-60 years with active COVID-19. The CDR3 region is CASSAYREWSSYNEQFF. The CDR3 nucleotides read TGTGCCAGCAGCGCGTACAGGGAATGGAGCTCCTACAATGAGCAGTTCTTC.